The entry below gives a single T cell receptor (beta chain) sequence along with its context. Its matching antigen is unknown. V lost 0 bases and J 6 bases, leaving 10 bases between the germline ends. CDR1 is SGHRS, CDR2 YFSETQ, per germline. The CDR3 is 14 amino acids. The sample originates from a study of shared clonotypes between healthy human individuals. Study-wide results and caveats: About 4.5% of naive CD4 clonotypes were common to a few donors. The study generally estimated greater richness for naive than memory subsets.

For every subset, genomic DNA was evenly distributed across several immunoSEQ plates. Sorted-subset replicate PCR reactions were performed with around 210 ng DNA, corresponding to about 30,000 T cell genomes. Here immunoSEQ multiplex PCR was the method, and the copy in TCRdb shows in-frame clones only, minus some. The sample has a few million clones; under 97% are singletons. This TCR derives from a man aged 18 to 29 in good health. This chain uses TRBV5-1 with TRBJ2-4, with no clear D. The sequenced material came from naive CD4+ T cells sorted from blood. The subset: CD45RA+ positively selected. The CDR3 spells CASSLGDRLNIQYF. CDR3 DNA: TGCGCCAGCAGCTTGGGTGACCGACTAAACATTCAGTACTTC.